This entry is about one TCR beta chain. The data are from a study of T cells after somatic rescue of genetic block. The repertoire was sequenced with immunoSEQ multiplex PCR; TCRdb's copy has only in-frame clones and lacks some. The profile shows tens of thousands of clones, approximately 91% of them singletons. The sequencing input was peripheral blood mononuclear cells (PBMCs). This clonotype was obtained from a young man.

This CDR3 is CASSLGGLGNTIYF. The CDR3, as DNA: TGTGCCAGCAGCTTGGGGGGGCTCGGAAACACCATATATTTT. The chain is built from TRBV5-4 and TRBJ1-3; perhaps TRBD1 as D (6 bases). The V end was cut by 0 bases, the J end by 4 bases, with 8 bases between. Germline values: CDR1 SGHNT, CDR2 YYREEE (reference sequence). The CDR3 extends over 14 amino acids.